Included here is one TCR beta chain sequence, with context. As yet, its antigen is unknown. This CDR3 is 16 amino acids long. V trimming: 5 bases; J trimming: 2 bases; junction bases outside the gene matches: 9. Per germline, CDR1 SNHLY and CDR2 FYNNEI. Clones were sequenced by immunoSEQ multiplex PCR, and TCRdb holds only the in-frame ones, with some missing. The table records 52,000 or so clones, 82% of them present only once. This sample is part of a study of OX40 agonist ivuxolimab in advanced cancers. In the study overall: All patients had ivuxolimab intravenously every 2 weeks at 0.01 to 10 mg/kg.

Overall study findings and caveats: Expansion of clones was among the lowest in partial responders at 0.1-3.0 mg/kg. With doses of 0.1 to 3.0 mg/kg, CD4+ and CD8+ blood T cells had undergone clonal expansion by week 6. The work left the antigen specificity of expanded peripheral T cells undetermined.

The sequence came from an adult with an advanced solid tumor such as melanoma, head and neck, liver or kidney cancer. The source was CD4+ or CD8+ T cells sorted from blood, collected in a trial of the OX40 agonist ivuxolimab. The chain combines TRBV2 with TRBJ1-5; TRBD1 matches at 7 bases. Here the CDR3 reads CASSTGQAFGNQPQHF. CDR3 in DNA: TGTGCCAGCAGTACTGGACAGGCCTTCGGCAATCAGCCCCAGCATTTT.